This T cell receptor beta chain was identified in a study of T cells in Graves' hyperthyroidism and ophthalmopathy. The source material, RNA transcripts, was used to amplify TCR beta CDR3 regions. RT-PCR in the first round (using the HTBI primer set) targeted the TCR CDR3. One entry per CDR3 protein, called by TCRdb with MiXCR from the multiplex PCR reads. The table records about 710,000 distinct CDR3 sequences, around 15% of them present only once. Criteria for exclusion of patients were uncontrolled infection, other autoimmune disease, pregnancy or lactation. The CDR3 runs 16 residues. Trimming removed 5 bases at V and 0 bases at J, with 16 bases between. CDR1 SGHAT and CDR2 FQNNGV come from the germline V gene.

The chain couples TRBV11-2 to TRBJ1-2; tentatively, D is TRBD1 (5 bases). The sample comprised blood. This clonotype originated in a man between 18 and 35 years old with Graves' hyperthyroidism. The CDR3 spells CASSQWGRNSNYGYTF. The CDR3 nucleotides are TGTGCCAGCAGCCAATGGGGCCGGAATTCTAACTATGGCTACACCTTC. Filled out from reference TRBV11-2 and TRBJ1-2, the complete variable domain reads EAGVAQSPRYKIIEKRQSVAFWCNPISGHATLYWYQQILGQGPKLLIQFQNNGVVDDSQLPKDRFSAERLKGVDSTLKIQPAKLEDSAVYLCASSQWGRNSNYGYTFGSGTRLTVV.